Only a few counts were recorded for the clone carrying this T cell receptor (beta chain). The antigen is unknown. A single record per CDR3 protein comes from TCRdb applying MiXCR to the reads. The data contain some 240,000 distinct CDR3 sequences, more than 15% of them seen just once; the ten biggest clones take up less than 50%. This sample was included in a study of T cell repertoires in cytomegalovirus infection. Looking at the study overall: Indications of both CMV infection and matching HLA type were provided by public TCR beta signatures. Study-level points and caveats: CMV carriers with the relevant HLA were identified by cumulative public TCR beta family frequency. CMV-specific TCR beta clonotypes restricted by HLA-C dominated the ex vivo response.

Germline V gene lookup returns CDR1 SGHRS and CDR2 YFSETQ. The CDR3 spans 15 residues. J was trimmed by 2 bases and V by 4 bases; bases with no gene match: 6. The sample comprised CD8+ T cells from PBMCs. V gene TRBV5-1 combines with J gene TRBJ1-5; 7 nucleotides align to TRBD1. This clonotype originated in a human donor in good health (CMV status not recorded). Some clones in this sample may be carry-over from other donors' samples. CDR3 in amino acids: CASSSTGDGNQPQHF. DNA of the CDR3: TGCGCCAGCAGCAGTACAGGGGACGGCAATCAGCCCCAGCATTTT.